This section outlines one TCR beta chain sequence together with its context. These data are taken from a study of blood T cell repertoires in COVID-19. TCRdb keeps only in-frame clones here, not all; method: immunoSEQ multiplex PCR. Of around 100,000 clones listed, more than 75% are singletons. The CDR3 has 14 amino acids. Germline V gene sequence: CDR1 SNHLY, CDR2 FYNNEI. After removal of 6 bases from V and 5 bases from J, the junction contained 5 bases not matched to a gene. Sequencing input: peripheral blood. The V gene is TRBV2, the J gene TRBJ2-3; 10 nucleotides match TRBD1. This TCR came from a human donor in a cohort sampled during active COVID-19. The chain's CDR3 is CASSVTGGRDTQYF. In DNA form, the CDR3 reads TGTGCCAGCAGCGTGACAGGGGGCAGAGATACGCAGTATTTT.